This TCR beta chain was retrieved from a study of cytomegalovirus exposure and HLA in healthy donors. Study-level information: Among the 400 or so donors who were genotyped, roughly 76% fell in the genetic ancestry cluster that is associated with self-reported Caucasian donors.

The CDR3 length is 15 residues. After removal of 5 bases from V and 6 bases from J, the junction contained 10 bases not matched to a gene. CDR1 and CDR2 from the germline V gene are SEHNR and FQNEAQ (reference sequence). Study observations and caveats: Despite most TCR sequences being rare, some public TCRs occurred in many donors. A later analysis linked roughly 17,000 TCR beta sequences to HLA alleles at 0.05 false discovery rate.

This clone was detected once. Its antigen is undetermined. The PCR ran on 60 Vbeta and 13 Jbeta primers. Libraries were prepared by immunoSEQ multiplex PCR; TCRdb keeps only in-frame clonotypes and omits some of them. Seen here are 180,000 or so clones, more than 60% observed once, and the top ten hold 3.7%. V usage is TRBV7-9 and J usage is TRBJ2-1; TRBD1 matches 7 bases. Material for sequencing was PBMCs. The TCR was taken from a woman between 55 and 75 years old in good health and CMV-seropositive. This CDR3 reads CASSHAGTVPNEQFF. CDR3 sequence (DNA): TGTGCCAGCAGCCACGCCGGGACAGTACCCAATGAGCAGTTCTTC.